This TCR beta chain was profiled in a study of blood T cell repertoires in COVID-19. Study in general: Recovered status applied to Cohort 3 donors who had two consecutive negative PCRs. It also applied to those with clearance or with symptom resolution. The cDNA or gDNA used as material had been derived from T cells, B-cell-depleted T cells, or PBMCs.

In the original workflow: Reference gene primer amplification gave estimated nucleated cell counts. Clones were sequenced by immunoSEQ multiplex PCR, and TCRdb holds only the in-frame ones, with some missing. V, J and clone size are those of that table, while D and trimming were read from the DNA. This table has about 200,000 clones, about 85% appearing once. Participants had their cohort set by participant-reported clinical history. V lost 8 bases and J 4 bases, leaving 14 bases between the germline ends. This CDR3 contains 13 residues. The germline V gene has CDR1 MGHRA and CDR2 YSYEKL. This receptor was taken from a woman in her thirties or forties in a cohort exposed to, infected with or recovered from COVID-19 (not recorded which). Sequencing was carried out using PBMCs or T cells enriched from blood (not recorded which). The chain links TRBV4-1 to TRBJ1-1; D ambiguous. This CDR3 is CASFSPWSTEAFF. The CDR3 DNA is TGCGCCAGCTTCAGTCCGTGGAGCACTGAAGCTTTCTTT.